These 16 T cell receptor beta chains were all obtained from the same sample, sequenced in a study of CXCR3-negative and CXCR3-positive naive CD8 T cells. The authors made the TRB cDNA libraries by 5' RACE using UMI labels. Each CDR3 protein gets one entry in TCRdb, which reprocessed the 5' RACE reads and gives no DNA. The sample shows 100,000 to 150,000 distinct CDR3 sequences, and 0.49% sits with its ten largest clones. The sequencing sample was made of naive CXCR3- CD8+ T cells from blood. Documented subset: CD45RO-CCR7+CD27+CD95- naive CD8+ T cells lacking CXCR3 (TNR3-). The receptors come from a human donor in good health. Some clones in this sample may be carry-over from other donors' samples.

The rearrangement uses TRBV4-2 and TRBJ2-1; the D gene TCRdb calls, TRBD2, cannot be checked with no DNA. Per the germline V gene, CDR1 is LGHNA and CDR2 is YNFKEQ. The CDR3 totals 17 residues. The chain's CDR3 is CASSQTTGLAVPGEQFF.

This chain connects TRBV4-3 to TRBJ1-2. The V gene's germline CDR1 is LGHNA and CDR2 YSLEER. The length of the CDR3 is 15 residues. CDR3 residues: CASSQDRVSVYGYTF.

The chain employs TRBV7-9 and TRBJ2-7; the D gene TCRdb calls, TRBD1, cannot be checked with no DNA. The CDR3 is made up of 15 amino acids. The germline gives CDR1 SEHNR, CDR2 FQNEAQ (reference sequence). The CDR3 protein is CASSNRDLSSYEQYF.

This CDR3 is CSVDPRGNGYTF. The chain links TRBV29-1 to TRBJ1-2. In germline, CDR1 is SQVTM, CDR2 ANQGSEA. This CDR3 is built from 12 residues. Variable domain in full (rest from reference TRBV29-1 and TRBJ1-2): SAVISQKPSRDICQRGTSLTIQCQVDSQVTMMFWYRQQPGQSLTLIATANQGSEATYESGFVIDKFPISRPNLTFSTLTVSNMSPEDSSIYLCSVDPRGNGYTFGSGTRLTVV.

The chain recombines TRBV6-2 or TRBV6-3 with TRBJ1-1. Germline V gene lookup returns CDR1 MNHEY and CDR2 SVGEGT. The CDR3 contains 14 residues. The CDR3 sequence is CASSYSFRNTEAFF.

This rearrangement joins TRBV20-1 to TRBJ2-1. Looked up from germline, CDR1 is DFQATT and CDR2 is SNEGSKA (reference sequence). The CDR3 runs 13 residues. CDR3 in amino acids: CSELANSYNEQFF.

The chain is built from TRBV4-3 and TRBJ2-1; lacking DNA, the TRBD1 call made by TCRdb goes unchecked. Per the germline V gene, CDR1 is LGHNA and CDR2 is YSLEER. The CDR3 has 16 residues. The CDR3 is CASSQTAPGFYNEQFF.

V usage is TRBV27 and J usage is TRBJ2-7; TCRdb selects TRBD2, and the lack of DNA leaves this call unchecked. This CDR3 comprises 14 residues. In germline, CDR1 is MNHEY, CDR2 SMNVEV (reference sequence). The CDR3 here is CASSDATSGAEQYF.

This chain connects TRBV29-1 to TRBJ1-1. The CDR3 length is 12 residues. Per germline, CDR1 SQVTM and CDR2 ANQGSEA. The CDR3 sequence: CSVEDLEPEAFF. The full variable domain, with the rest looked up from reference TRBV29-1 and TRBJ1-1, is SAVISQKPSRDICQRGTSLTIQCQVDSQVTMMFWYRQQPGQSLTLIATANQGSEATYESGFVIDKFPISRPNLTFSTLTVSNMSPEDSSIYLCSVEDLEPEAFFGQGTRLTVV.

The rearrangement links TRBV18 to TRBJ2-1; checking the TCRdb D call of TRBD1 is not possible without DNA. The CDR3 spans 15 residues. Germline CDR1 is KGHSH and CDR2 is LQKENI. CDR3 loop: CASSPPGTENNEQFF.

V is TRBV7-9 and J is TRBJ2-7; the TCRdb D gene call, TRBD2, has no DNA to confirm it. Germline CDR1 reads SEHNR; CDR2 reads FQNEAQ (reference sequence). The CDR3 has 16 amino acids. Here the CDR3 reads CASSSGILAEYYEQYF.

The chain combines TRBV28 with TRBJ2-7; TCRdb gives TRBD1 as the D gene, but with no DNA this cannot be confirmed. Per germline, CDR1 MDHEN and CDR2 SYDVKM. The CDR3 has 16 amino acids. This CDR3 reads CASSSPTGTGVSEQYF.

The chain has TRBV7-2 and TRBJ2-7. Germline lookup yields CDR1 SGHTA and CDR2 FQGNSA. CDR3 length equals 14 residues. The CDR3 here is CASSLMRSPYEQYF.

This rearrangement joins TRBV10-2 to TRBJ2-1; TCRdb's D gene call, TRBD1, goes unchecked for lack of DNA. The CDR3 length is 13 residues. Germline lookup yields CDR1 WSHSY and CDR2 SAAADI. The CDR3 reads CAAGALGYNEQFF.

The chain recombines TRBV12-3 or TRBV12-4 with TRBJ2-7; the TRBD1 assignment by TCRdb is unverifiable without DNA. This CDR3 region has 15 residues. The CDR3: CASSRSGTATYEQYF.

V is TRBV28 and J is TRBJ2-1; TCRdb selects TRBD2, and the lack of DNA leaves this call unchecked. There are 17 residues in the CDR3. Germline assignment: CDR1 MDHEN and CDR2 SYDVKM. CDR3: CASSSRLAGRSYNEQFF.